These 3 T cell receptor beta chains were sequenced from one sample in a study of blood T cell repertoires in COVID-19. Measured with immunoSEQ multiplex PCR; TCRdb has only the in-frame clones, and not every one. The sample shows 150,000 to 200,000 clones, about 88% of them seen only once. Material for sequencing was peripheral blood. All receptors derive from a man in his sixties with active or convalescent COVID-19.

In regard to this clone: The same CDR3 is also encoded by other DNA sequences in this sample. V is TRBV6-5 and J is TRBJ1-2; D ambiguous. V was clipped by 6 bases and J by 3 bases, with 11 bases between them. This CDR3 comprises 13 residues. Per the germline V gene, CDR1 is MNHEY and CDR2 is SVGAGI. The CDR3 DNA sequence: TGTGCCAGCAGCCTAACCGGGGACTATGGCTACACCTTC. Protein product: CASSLTGDYGYTF.

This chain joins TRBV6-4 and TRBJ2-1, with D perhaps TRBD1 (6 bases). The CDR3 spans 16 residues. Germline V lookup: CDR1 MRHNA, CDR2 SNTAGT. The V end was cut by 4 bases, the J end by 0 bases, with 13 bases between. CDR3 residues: CASSAKQGPSYNEQFF. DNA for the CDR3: TGTGCCAGCAGTGCAAAACAGGGTCCCTCCTACAATGAGCAGTTCTTC.

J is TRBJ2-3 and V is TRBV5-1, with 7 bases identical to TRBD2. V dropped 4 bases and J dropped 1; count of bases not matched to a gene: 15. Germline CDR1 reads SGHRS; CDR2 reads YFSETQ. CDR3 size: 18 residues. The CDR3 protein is CASSPTYLLATGTDTQYF. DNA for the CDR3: TGCGCCAGCAGCCCGACCTACTTACTAGCGACTGGCACAGATACGCAGTATTTT.